Below, one T cell receptor (beta chain) is given with its context. This clonotype was seen a few times. Its specific antigen is unknown. Nothing much larger sits one base from this clone, and base qualities are not available. The treatment or condition tag for this specimen amounts to: allogeneic hematopoietic cell transplantation with graft depleted of TCRalphabeta T cells and CD19 B cells. TCRalphabeta/CD19-depleted allogeneic hematopoietic cell grafts were given to the transplant recipients, all of whom were children. The library was built by means of PCR. Sequencing was performed on an Illumina HiSeq 2500. TCR libraries were prepared with molecular barcoding, using unique molecular identifiers to normalize TCRbeta repertoire quantification. TCRdb ran its own pipeline on the public reads, namely fastp trimming at Q25 and MiXCR clone calling, and kept in-frame beta chains. Rows are unified per CDR3 protein, each entry keeping the most common DNA and genes. Within this sample are about a million distinct CDR3 sequences, with about 26% of them counted one time only. The ten largest clones represent roughly 27% of the sample.

This record comes from a study of T-cell reconstitution after alpha-beta-depleted transplantation in children (dated by TCRdb to about 2016). Background for the entire study: Using TCR repertoire profiling, the study quantitatively followed how T-cell immune reconstitution unfolded in children after TCRalphabeta/CD19-depleted allogeneic hematopoietic cell transplantation. The paper's findings and limits, for the study overall: Apparently early alphabetaT-cell count recovery about two months after transplant reportedly relied on only several hundred rapidly expanded clones derived from non-depleted graft cells. Over the following months the frequencies of hyperexpanded clones went down, and after one year T-cell counts and TCRbeta diversity were mostly credited to newly produced T cells. The high TCRbeta diversity at day 60 in some patients was ascribed to recipient T cells and intrathymic progenitors that had survived conditioning.

The clonotype was recovered from a boy under three years old who had a stem cell transplant for SCID, so the T cells may come from the graft donor. This sample comprised PBMCs, mostly from graft donor cells, obtained 360 days after TCRalphabeta/CD19-depleted stem cell transplant.

CDR3 loop: CASSLGQGEHYEQYF. Read as DNA, the sequence is TGTGCCAGCAGCTTGGGACAGGGGGAGCACTACGAGCAGTACTTC. Rearrangement joined TRBV5-5 to TRBJ2-7; 9 bases in between match TRBD1. According to the germline V gene (reference sequence), CDR1 reads SGHKS and CDR2 reads YYEKEE. Ends trimmed: V by 0 bases, J by 3 bases; bases unmatched to a gene: 4. The CDR3 goes from the cysteine to the phenylalanine over 15 residues. The read is trimmed to its CDR3 DNA, 45 bases read in frame from base 1.